What follows are 2 T cell receptor beta chains derived from one specimen sequenced in a study of beta chain features in type 1 diabetes. The whole isolated RNA underwent reverse transcription, so sequencing captured expressed TCRB transcripts. The assay was immunoSEQ multiplex PCR, and TCRdb's table has in-frame clones only and misses some. The data show around 430,000 clones, about 30% seen once. The sample consisted of naive CD4+ T cells from blood. Receptors originate from a man between 18 and 29 years old in good health.

This clone came up a few times. The chain joins TRBV7-8 to TRBJ2-1; 7 positions agree with TRBD2. With 0 bases clipped from V and 3 bases from J, the junction kept 5 bases outside the gene matches. The CDR3 length is 16 residues. Looked up from germline, CDR1 is SGHVS and CDR2 is FQNEAQ. The CDR3 loop reads CASSLARLADYNEQFF. CDR3 DNA: TGTGCCAGCAGCTTAGCGCGTCTAGCGGACTACAATGAGCAGTTCTTC. The full variable domain, completed using reference TRBV7-8 and TRBJ2-1, is GAGVSQSPRYKVAKRGQDVALRCDPISGHVSLFWYQQALGQGPEFLTYFQNEAQLDKSGLPSDRFFAERPEGSVSTLKIQRTQQEDSAVYLCASSLARLADYNEQFFGPGTRLTVL.

This clone turned up a few times. V and J are TRBV2 and TRBJ2-3; 10 bases line up with TRBD2. Germline V gene data show CDR1 as SNHLY and CDR2 as FYNNEI. V lost 8 bases, J lost 0 bases, and 2 bases stayed unmatched. The length of the CDR3 is 14 residues. The chain's CDR3 is CASQGLASTDTQYF. The CDR3 bases are TGTGCCAGCCAGGGACTAGCGAGCACAGATACGCAGTATTTT.